These 11 T cell receptor beta chains were all obtained from the same sample, sequenced in a study of blood T cell repertoires in COVID-19. Data came from immunoSEQ multiplex PCR; TCRdb stores just in-frame clones and leaves some out. The data hold fewer than 45,000 clones, with about 85% observed a single time. Sequences were obtained from peripheral blood. Receptors were obtained from a woman aged 80 or older with acute or convalescent COVID-19.

This clone was found a few times. The chain uses TRBV5-1 and TRBJ2-5; the match to TRBD2 covers 14 bases. The V gene end was trimmed by 4 bases and the J gene end by 3 bases; junction bases not matched to a gene: 5. This CDR3 spans 16 amino acids. Germline lookup yields CDR1 SGHRS and CDR2 YFSETQ. This CDR3 reads CASSRTSGRPEETQYF. CDR3 nucleotides: TGCGCCAGCAGCAGGACTAGCGGGAGGCCAGAAGAGACCCAGTACTTC.

Notes on this clone: Distinct nucleotide sequences in the sample also encode this CDR3. The CDR3 sequence: CASSSTGVGEQYF. The CDR3 nucleotides read TGTGCCAGCAGCTCGACAGGGGTCGGAGAGCAGTACTTC. V usage is TRBV5-4 and J usage is TRBJ2-7; TRBD1 aligns across 8 bases. Germline V lookup: CDR1 SGHNT, CDR2 YYREEE (reference sequence). The CDR3 contains 13 residues. V lost 3 bases and J lost 7; bases outside the gene matches: 6.

CDR3 residues: CASSNQGNSPLHF. The CDR3 DNA sequence: TGTGCCAGCAGTAACCAGGGTAATTCACCCCTCCACTTT. The chain recombines TRBV6-4 with TRBJ1-6, with a tentative D call TRBD1 (5 bases). V dropped 5 bases and J dropped 6 bases, with 8 bases sitting between them. Germline lookup yields CDR1 MRHNA and CDR2 SNTAGT. This CDR3 has 13 residues.

The gene calls are TRBV7-2 and TRBJ1-5; 9 nucleotides agree with TRBD1. CDR3 length: 14 amino acids. V shed 5 bases and J 5 bases; nucleotides not matched to a gene: 4. CDR1 is SGHTA, CDR2 FQGNSA, per germline. The CDR3 reads CASSPDRGYQPQHF. In DNA form, the CDR3 reads TGTGCCAGCAGCCCCGACAGGGGGTATCAGCCCCAGCATTTT.

The chain is built from TRBV28 and TRBJ2-7, with a possible D match to TRBD1 (5 bases). V gave up 2 bases and J gave up 2 bases, with 13 bases separating them. The CDR3 loop spans 15 amino acids. The V gene's germline CDR1 is MDHEN and CDR2 SYDVKM. CDR3 nucleotides: TGTGCCAGCAGTTTAGGCCTTGAAGGGGCCTACGAGCAGTACTTC. Residues: CASSLGLEGAYEQYF.

This chain uses TRBV3-1 (or the pseudogene TRBV3-2) with TRBJ2-3, with D tentatively TRBD1 (5 bases). Germline CDR1 LGHDT, CDR2 YNNKEL (reference sequence). V was shortened by 4 bases and J by 1 base, with 15 bases between the two germline ends. CDR3 length: 16 amino acids. Here the CDR3 reads CASSLLRDSRTDTQYF. As DNA, the CDR3 is TGTGCCAGCAGCCTTCTCCGAGACAGTCGCACAGATACGCAGTATTTT.

V and J are TRBV7-2 and TRBJ2-7; tentatively, D is TRBD2 (7 bases). Trimming removed 0 bases at V and 2 bases at J, with 8 bases between. The germline CDR1 and CDR2 sequences are SGHTA and FQGNSA. CDR3 size: 14 residues. CDR3 amino acids: CASSLAGGPYEQYF. CDR3 DNA: TGTGCCAGCAGCTTAGCGGGGGGGCCCTACGAGCAGTACTTC.

The J gene is TRBJ2-1, the V gene TRBV7-9; D is perhaps TRBD2 (6 bases). Germline V gene data show CDR1 as SEHNR and CDR2 as FQNEAQ (reference sequence). Trimming shortened V by 11 bases and J by 4 bases, and 21 bases separated the two germline ends. This CDR3 comprises 15 residues. CDR3 in amino acids: CACYEETRPYNEQFF. CDR3 sequence (DNA): TGTGCCTGTTACGAGGAGACTAGGCCATACAATGAGCAGTTCTTC.

The CDR3 loop is CASSPTSGTYEQYF. CDR3 sequence (DNA): TGTGCCAGCAGTCCGACTAGCGGCACTTACGAGCAGTACTTC. The chain couples TRBV28 to TRBJ2-7; TRBD2 aligns across 9 bases. The ends lost 5 bases at V and 4 bases at J; junction bases unmatched: 6. CDR3 length: 14 residues. Germline lookup yields CDR1 MDHEN and CDR2 SYDVKM.

The genes are TRBV7-9 and TRBJ1-2, with unresolved D. The germline V gene has CDR1 SEHNR and CDR2 FQNEAQ (reference sequence). CDR3 size: 13 residues. V gave up 2 bases and J gave up 8 bases, with 12 bases separating them. CDR3: CASSLIGVGGYTF. The CDR3 DNA sequence: TGTGCCAGCAGCTTAATCGGGGTTGGGGGCTACACCTTC.

The chain uses TRBV19 and TRBJ2-7, with TRBD1 identical over 8 bases. CDR3 length equals 14 residues. V lost 3 bases to trimming and J lost 2 bases; unmatched junction nucleotides: 3. CDR1 and CDR2 (germline): LNHDA, SQIVND (reference sequence). The CDR3 spells CASSMGTGTYEQYF. CDR3 nucleotides: TGTGCCAGTAGTATGGGGACAGGTACCTACGAGCAGTACTTC. The full variable domain, with the rest looked up from reference TRBV19 and TRBJ2-7, is DGGITQSPKYLFRKEGQNVTLSCEQNLNHDAMYWYRQDPGQGLRLIYYSQIVNDFQKGDIAEGYSVSREKKESFPLTVTSAQKNPTAFYLCASSMGTGTYEQYFGPGTRLTVT.